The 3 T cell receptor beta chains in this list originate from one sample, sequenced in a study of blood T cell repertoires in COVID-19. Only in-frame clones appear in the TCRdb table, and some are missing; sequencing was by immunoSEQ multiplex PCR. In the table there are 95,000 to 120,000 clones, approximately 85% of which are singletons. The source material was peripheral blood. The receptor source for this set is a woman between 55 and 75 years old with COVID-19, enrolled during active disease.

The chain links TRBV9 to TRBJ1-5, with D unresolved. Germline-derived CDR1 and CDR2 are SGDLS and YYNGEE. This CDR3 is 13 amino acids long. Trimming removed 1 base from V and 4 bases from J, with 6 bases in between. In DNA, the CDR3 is TGTGCCAGCAGCGTAAGAGTGAATCAGCCCCAGCATTTT. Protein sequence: CASSVRVNQPQHF.

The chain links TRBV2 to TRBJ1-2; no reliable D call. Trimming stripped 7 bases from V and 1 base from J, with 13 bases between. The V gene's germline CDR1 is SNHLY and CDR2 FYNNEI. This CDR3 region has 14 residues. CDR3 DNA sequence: TGTGCCAGCACCAAAGACAAGCTTAACTATGGCTACACCTTC. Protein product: CASTKDKLNYGYTF.

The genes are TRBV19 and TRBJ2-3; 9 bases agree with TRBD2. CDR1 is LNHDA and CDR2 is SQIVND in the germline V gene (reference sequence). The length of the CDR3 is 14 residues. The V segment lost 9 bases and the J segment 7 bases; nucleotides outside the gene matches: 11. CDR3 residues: CASSRGGAGNTQYF. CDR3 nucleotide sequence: TGTGCCAGCTCCCGCGGGGGGGCCGGAAATACGCAGTATTTT.